This T cell receptor (beta chain) came from a study of blood T cell repertoires in COVID-19. The repertoire was sequenced with immunoSEQ multiplex PCR; TCRdb's copy has only in-frame clones and lacks some. Of 200,000 to 250,000 clones listed, approximately 81% are singletons. Sequencing used PBMCs or T cells enriched from blood (not recorded which). The receptor's source is a woman aged 45-59 years with acute COVID-19.

CDR3 DNA sequence: TGTGCCAGCAGCTTAGGACCGGGACAGCCAGGAGGGACCCAGTACTTC. Translating gives CASSLGPGQPGGTQYF. The V call is TRBV7-2, the J call TRBJ2-5, with 7 bases lining up with TRBD1. With 1 base clipped from V and 7 bases from J, the junction kept 12 bases outside the gene matches. This CDR3 comprises 16 residues. The V gene's germline CDR1 is SGHTA and CDR2 FQGNSA. The full variable domain, with the rest looked up from reference TRBV7-2 and TRBJ2-5, is GAGVSQSPSNKVTEKGKDVELRCDPISGHTALYWYRQSLGQGLEFLIYFQGNSAPDKSGLPSDRFSAERTGGSVSTLTIQRTQQEDSAVYLCASSLGPGQPGGTQYFGPGTRLLVL.